The T cell receptor (beta chain) under discussion was sequenced for a study of OX40 agonist ivuxolimab in advanced cancers. Overall study context: An anti-OX40 (CD134) antibody with agonistic activity, ivuxolimab, was administered to patients.

The study, taken as a whole, reports: The specificity for antigen of the expanded peripheral T cells was not determined.

Trimming left V 5 bases short and J 9 bases short, with 14 bases between. In germline, CDR1 is GTSNPN, CDR2 SVGIG (reference sequence). The CDR3 is made up of 13 amino acids. Libraries were prepared by immunoSEQ multiplex PCR; TCRdb keeps only in-frame clonotypes and omits some of them. The data hold some 54,000 clones, with roughly nine tenths observed a single time. This clone has just one count. Its specificity is unknown. This clonotype was sampled from an adult with an advanced solid tumor such as melanoma, head and neck, liver or kidney cancer. The sample consisted of CD4+ or CD8+ T cells sorted from blood, taken in a trial of the OX40 agonist ivuxolimab. The rearrangement joins TRBV30 to TRBJ1-6; D might be TRBD1 (5 bases). As DNA, the CDR3 is TGTGCCTGGGGTGAGGGGTTTAGTTCACCCCTCCACTTT. Residues: CAWGEGFSSPLHF.